This entry lists 15 T cell receptor beta chains sequenced from one sample in a study of T-cell memory formation after mild COVID-19. TCRdb reprocessed the 5' RACE reads via MiXCR and lists one record per CDR3 protein. This table holds more than 75,000 distinct CDR3 sequences, roughly 23% found once. The sample consisted of PBMCs or a T cell subset sorted from them (not recorded which). The receptors stem from a man between 18 and 29 years old who had mild COVID-19 (a few samples of this study predate the infection). Cell type and time point are not known.

The rearrangement joins TRBV29-1 to TRBJ1-3; TRBD1 aligns across 8 bases. J gave up 0 bases and V 7 bases, and 8 bases lay outside the gene matches. CDR1 is SQVTM, CDR2 ANQGSEA, per germline. The CDR3 extends over 15 amino acids. The CDR3: CSAQGGPGSGNTIYF. CDR3 coding DNA: TGCAGCGCACAGGGGGGGCCGGGCTCTGGAAACACCATATATTTT.

In this sample, this clonotype turned up a few times. This chain links TRBV7-2 with TRBJ2-1, with 9 positions matching TRBD2. Losses at the gene ends were 5 bases for V and 2 bases for J; bases not matched to a gene: 7. Germline V gene data show CDR1 as SGHTA and CDR2 as FQGNSA. This CDR3 spans 16 amino acids. The CDR3: CASSQPRGGPYNEQFF. The CDR3 DNA is TGTGCCAGCAGCCAACCGCGGGGGGGCCCCTACAATGAGCAGTTCTTC. Variable domain in full (rest from reference TRBV7-2 and TRBJ2-1): GAGVSQSPSNKVTEKGKDVELRCDPISGHTALYWYRQSLGQGLEFLIYFQGNSAPDKSGLPSDRFSAERTGGSVSTLTIQRTQQEDSAVYLCASSQPRGGPYNEQFFGPGTRLTVL.

CDR3 region: CASSEGPPNSPLHF. For the CDR3, the DNA is TGCGCCAGCAGCGAGGGACCGCCAAATTCACCCCTCCACTTT. The rearrangement joins TRBV5-1 to TRBJ1-6, with D possibly being TRBD1 (5 bases). Trimming stripped 4 bases from V and 7 bases from J, with 12 bases between. This CDR3 comprises 14 residues. In germline, CDR1 is SGHRS, CDR2 YFSETQ.

The V gene is TRBV21-1, the J gene TRBJ2-2. TRBV21-1 corresponds to a pseudogene. The CDR3 length is 17 residues. CDR3 bases: TGTGCCAGCAGCAAAGGCGAAGTTTCAGGGAACGCCGGGGAGCTGTTTTTT. Translating it yields CASSKGEVSGNAGELFF.

J is TRBJ1-3 and V is TRBV6-6, with D perhaps matching TRBD1 (5 bases). This CDR3 region has 15 residues. Germline V gene data show CDR1 as MNHNY and CDR2 as SVGAGI (reference sequence). The V end was cut by 4 bases, the J end by 2 bases, with 12 bases between. For the CDR3, the DNA is TGTGCCAGCAGTTGGGTGTCGGGGGCTGGAAACACCATATATTTT. It is translated as CASSWVSGAGNTIYF.

This clonotype was counted between two and nine times. The chain couples TRBV12-3 or TRBV12-4 to TRBJ2-6; TRBD1 agrees at 7 bases. Trimming removed 4 bases from V and 0 bases from J; junction bases left unmatched: 9. The CDR3 contains 18 residues. The CDR3 reads CASSSVGQSTSGANVLTF. As DNA, the CDR3 is TGTGCCAGCAGTTCTGTGGGACAGTCCACCTCTGGGGCCAACGTCCTGACTTTC.

In this sample, this clonotype turned up a few times. The rearrangement links TRBV7-2 to TRBJ2-2, with TRBD1 matching 8 bases. CDR1 and CDR2 (germline): SGHTA, FQGNSA. CDR3 length: 17 residues. With V trimmed by 6 bases and J by 0 bases, 9 bases remained unmatched. In nucleotides, the CDR3 is TGTGCCAGCAGACTAGACCCGGGACAGGCGAACACCGGGGAGCTGTTTTTT. Protein product: CASRLDPGQANTGELFF.

The chain combines TRBV4-3 with TRBJ2-7; the match to TRBD2 covers 7 bases. Trimming cost V 4 bases and J 1 base; bases outside gene matches: 10. Germline lookup yields CDR1 LGHNA and CDR2 YSLEER. The CDR3 extends over 16 amino acids. The chain's CDR3 is CASSPLTGGPSYEQYF. The CDR3 DNA sequence: TGCGCCAGCAGCCCGCTCACGGGGGGTCCTTCCTACGAGCAGTACTTC.

The genes are TRBV7-3 and TRBJ2-5, with 11 nucleotides matching TRBD2. With 5 bases clipped from V and 5 bases from J, the junction kept 7 bases outside the gene matches. The CDR3 contains 15 residues. Germline CDR1 reads SGHTA; CDR2 reads FQGTGA. CDR3 nucleotide sequence: TGTGCCAGCAGCCATAGCGGGGGGGCCGCGGAGACCCAGTACTTC. Protein: CASSHSGGAAETQYF.

V usage is TRBV4-3 and J usage is TRBJ1-1, with TRBD1 matching over 9 bases. The V segment lost 4 bases and the J segment 6 bases; nucleotides outside the gene matches: 9. Germline V gene lookup returns CDR1 LGHNA and CDR2 YSLEER. This CDR3 has 15 residues. The CDR3 nucleotides read TGCGCCAGCAGCCGAAGGACAGGGGATATGGCTGAAGCTTTCTTT. This gives the protein CASSRRTGDMAEAFF.

This sequence joins TRBV3-1 and TRBJ2-3; D is unclear. Germline CDR1 reads LGHDT; CDR2 reads YNNKEL (reference sequence). Trimming took off 6 bases at V and 5 bases at J, with 9 bases between the two ends. This CDR3 is 12 amino acids long. CDR3 amino acids: CASSFGGDTQYF. CDR3 sequence (DNA): TGTGCCAGCAGTTTCGGTGGAGATACGCAGTATTTT.

This chain joins TRBV5-1 and TRBJ2-7, with D maybe TRBD1 (6 bases). The V end lost 7 bases, the J end lost 0 bases, and 8 bases lay between the germline ends. The CDR3 covers 12 residues. CDR1 and CDR2 (germline): SGHRS, YFSETQ. Written as DNA, the CDR3 is TGCGCCAGCTTGGACAGCTCCTACGAGCAGTACTTC. The encoded protein is CASLDSSYEQYF.

This clonotype appeared a few times. This chain connects TRBV23-1 to TRBJ2-2, with D maybe TRBD1 (5 bases). TRBV23-1 carries the ORF label, with uncertain function. The length of the CDR3 is 15 residues. The V and J ends lost 6 bases and 0 bases respectively, with 11 bases between them. The CDR3 DNA is TGCGCCAGCAGGGAGACAGTAGCGAACACCGGGGAGCTGTTTTTT. Translation: CASRETVANTGELFF.

In its sample, this clonotype was seen a few times. The V and J genes are TRBV9 and TRBJ2-3; D might be TRBD2 (6 bases). There are 16 residues in the CDR3. Trimming removed 4 bases from V and 2 bases from J, with 17 bases in between. Germline V gives CDR1 SGDLS, CDR2 YYNGEE. CDR3 in DNA: TGTGCCAGCAGCCCGGTAATACGGGGGAACACAGATACGCAGTATTTT. Amino acids: CASSPVIRGNTDTQYF.

V is TRBV6-5 and J is TRBJ2-1; D gene ambiguous. The CDR3 runs 14 residues. Germline assignment: CDR1 MNHEY and CDR2 SVGAGI. Trimming shortened V by 2 bases and J by 6 bases, and 11 bases separated the two germline ends. The CDR3 is CASSYLGMANEQFF. Written as DNA, the CDR3 is TGTGCCAGCAGTTACCTTGGAATGGCCAATGAGCAGTTCTTC.